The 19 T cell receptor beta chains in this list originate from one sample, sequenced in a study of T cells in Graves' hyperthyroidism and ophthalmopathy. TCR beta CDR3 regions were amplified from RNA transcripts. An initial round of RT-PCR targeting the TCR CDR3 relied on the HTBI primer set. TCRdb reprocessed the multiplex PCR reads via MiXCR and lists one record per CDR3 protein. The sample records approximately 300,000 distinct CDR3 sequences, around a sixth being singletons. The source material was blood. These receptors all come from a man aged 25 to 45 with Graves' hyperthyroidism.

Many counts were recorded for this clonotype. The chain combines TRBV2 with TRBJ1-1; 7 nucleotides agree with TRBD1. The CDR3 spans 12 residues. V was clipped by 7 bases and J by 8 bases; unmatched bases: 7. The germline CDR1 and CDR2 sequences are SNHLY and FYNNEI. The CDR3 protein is CASTYGTEEAFF. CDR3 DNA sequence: TGTGCCAGCACCTATGGGACAGAAGAAGCTTTCTTT.

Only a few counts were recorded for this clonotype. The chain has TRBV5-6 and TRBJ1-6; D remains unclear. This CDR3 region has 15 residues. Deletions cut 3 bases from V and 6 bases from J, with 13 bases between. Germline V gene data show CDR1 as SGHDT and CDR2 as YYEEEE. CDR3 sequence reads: CASSSYDRGNSPLHF. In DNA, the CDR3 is TGTGCCAGCAGCTCCTATGACCGGGGTAATTCACCCCTCCACTTT.

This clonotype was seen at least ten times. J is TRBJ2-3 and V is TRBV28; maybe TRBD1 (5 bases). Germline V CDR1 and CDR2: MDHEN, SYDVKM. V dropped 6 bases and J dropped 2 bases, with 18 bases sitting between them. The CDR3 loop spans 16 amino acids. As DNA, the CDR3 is TGTGCCAGCAGCCTCCCCCTGGGCAGGGCCACAGATACGCAGTATTTT. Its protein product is CASSLPLGRATDTQYF.

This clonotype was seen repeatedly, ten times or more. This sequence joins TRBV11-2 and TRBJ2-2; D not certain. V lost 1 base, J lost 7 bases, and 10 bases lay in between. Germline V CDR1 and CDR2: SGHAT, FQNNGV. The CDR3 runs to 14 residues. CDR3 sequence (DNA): TGTGCCAGCAGCTTAGTGGGTAGTGGCGGGGAGCTGTTTTTT. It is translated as CASSLVGSGGELFF.

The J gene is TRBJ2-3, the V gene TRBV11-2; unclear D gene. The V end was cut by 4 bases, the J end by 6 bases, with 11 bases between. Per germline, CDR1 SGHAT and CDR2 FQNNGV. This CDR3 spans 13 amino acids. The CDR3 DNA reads TGTGCCAGCAGCTCTATGACTCGGGATACGCAGTATTTT. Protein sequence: CASSSMTRDTQYF.

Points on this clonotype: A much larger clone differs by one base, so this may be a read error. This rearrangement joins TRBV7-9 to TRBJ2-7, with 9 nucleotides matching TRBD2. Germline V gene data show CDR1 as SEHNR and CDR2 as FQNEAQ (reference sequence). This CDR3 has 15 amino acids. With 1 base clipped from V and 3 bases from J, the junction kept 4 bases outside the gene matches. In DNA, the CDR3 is TGTGCCAGCAGCTTAGAGCTAGCGGGATTCTACGAGCAGTACTTC. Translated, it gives CASSLELAGFYEQYF. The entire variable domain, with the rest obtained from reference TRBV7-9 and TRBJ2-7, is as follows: DTGVSQNPRHKITKRGQNVTFRCDPISEHNRLYWYRQTLGQGPEFLTYFQNEAQLEKSRLLSDRFSAERPKGSFSTLEIQRTEQGDSAMYLCASSLELAGFYEQYFGPGTRLTVT.

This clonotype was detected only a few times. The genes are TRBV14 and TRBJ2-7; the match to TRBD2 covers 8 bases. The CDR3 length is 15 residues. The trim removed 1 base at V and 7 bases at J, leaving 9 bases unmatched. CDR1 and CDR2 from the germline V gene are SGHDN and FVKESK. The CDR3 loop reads CASSQVRGGYGEQYF. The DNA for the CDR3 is TGTGCCAGCAGCCAAGTACGGGGGGGCTATGGGGAGCAGTACTTC.

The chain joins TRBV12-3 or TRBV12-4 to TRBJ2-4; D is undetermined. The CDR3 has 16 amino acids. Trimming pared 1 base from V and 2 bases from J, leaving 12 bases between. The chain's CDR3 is CASSLGRSGSKNIQYF. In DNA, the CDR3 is TGTGCCAGCAGTTTAGGACGGTCAGGTTCCAAAAACATTCAGTACTTC.

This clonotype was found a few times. The CDR3 sequence: CASTGDYYQPQHF. In nucleotides, the CDR3 is TGTGCCAGTACAGGGGACTATTATCAGCCCCAGCATTTT. The V call is TRBV19, the J call TRBJ1-5; the D gene is possibly TRBD1 (6 bases). Germline CDR1 and CDR2: LNHDA and SQIVND (reference sequence). Trimming cost V 7 bases and J 5 bases, with 12 bases left between them. CDR3 size: 13 residues.

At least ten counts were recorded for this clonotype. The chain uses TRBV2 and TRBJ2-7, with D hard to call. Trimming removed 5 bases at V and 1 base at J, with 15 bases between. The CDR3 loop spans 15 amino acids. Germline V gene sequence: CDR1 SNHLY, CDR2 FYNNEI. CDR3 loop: CASSLGKTLSYEQYF. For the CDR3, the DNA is TGTGCCAGCAGTCTTGGAAAAACTCTTTCCTACGAGCAGTACTTC. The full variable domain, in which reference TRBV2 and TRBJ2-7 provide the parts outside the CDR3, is EPEVTQTPSHQVTQMGQEVILRCVPISNHLYFYWYRQILGQKVEFLVSFYNNEISEKSEIFDDQFSVERPDGSNFTLKIRSTKLEDSAMYFCASSLGKTLSYEQYFGPGTRLTVT.

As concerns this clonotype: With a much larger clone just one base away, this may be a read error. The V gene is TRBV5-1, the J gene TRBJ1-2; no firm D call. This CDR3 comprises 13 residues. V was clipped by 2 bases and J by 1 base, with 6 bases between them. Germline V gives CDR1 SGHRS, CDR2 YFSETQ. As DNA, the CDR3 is TGCGCCAGCAGCTTATGCGGTAACTATGGCTACACCTTC. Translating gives CASSLCGNYGYTF.

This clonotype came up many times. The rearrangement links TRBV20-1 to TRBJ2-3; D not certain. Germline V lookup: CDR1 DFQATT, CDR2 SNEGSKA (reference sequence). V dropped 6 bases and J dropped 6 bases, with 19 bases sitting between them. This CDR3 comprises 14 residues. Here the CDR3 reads CSARAPLSVDTQYF. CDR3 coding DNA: TGCAGTGCCCGAGCCCCTTTATCAGTGGATACGCAGTATTTT.

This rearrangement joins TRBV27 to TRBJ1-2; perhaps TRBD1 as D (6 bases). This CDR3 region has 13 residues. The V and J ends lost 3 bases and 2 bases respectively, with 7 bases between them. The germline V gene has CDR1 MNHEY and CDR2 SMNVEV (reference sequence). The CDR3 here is CASSFTGNYGYTF. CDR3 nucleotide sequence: TGTGCCAGCAGTTTCACAGGGAACTATGGCTACACCTTC.

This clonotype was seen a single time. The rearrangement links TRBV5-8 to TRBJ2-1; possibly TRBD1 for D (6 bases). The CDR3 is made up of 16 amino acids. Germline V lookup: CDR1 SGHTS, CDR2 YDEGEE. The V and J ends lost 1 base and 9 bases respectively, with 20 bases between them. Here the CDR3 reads CASSLILGPRGFEQFF. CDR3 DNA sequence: TGTGCCAGCAGCTTGATCCTCGGGCCTAGGGGGTTTGAGCAGTTCTTC.

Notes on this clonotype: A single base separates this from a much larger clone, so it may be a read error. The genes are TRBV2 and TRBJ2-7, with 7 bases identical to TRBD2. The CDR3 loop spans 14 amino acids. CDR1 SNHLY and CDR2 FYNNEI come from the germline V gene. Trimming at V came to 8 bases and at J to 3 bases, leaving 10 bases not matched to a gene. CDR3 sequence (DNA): TGTGCCAGCGGGAGGGGCGGGAGTATCTACGAGCAGTACTTC. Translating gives CASGRGGSIYEQYF.

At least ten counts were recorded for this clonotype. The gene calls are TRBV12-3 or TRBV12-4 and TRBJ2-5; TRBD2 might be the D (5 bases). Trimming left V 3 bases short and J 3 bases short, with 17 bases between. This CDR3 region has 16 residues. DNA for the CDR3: TGTGCCAGCAGTTTTTTCGGCTCCCTCGGGGAAGAGACCCAGTACTTC. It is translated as CASSFFGSLGEETQYF.

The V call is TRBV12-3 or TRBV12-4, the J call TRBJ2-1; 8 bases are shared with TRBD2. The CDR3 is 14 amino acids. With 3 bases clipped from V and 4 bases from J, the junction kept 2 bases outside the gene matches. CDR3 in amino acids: CASSFGTRYNEQFF. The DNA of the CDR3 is TGTGCCAGCAGTTTCGGGACTAGGTACAATGAGCAGTTCTTC.

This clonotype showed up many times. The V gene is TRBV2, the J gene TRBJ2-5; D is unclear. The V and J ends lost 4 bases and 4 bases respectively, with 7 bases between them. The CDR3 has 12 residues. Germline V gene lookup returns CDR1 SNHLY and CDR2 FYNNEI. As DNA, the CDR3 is TGTGCCAGCAGTGTACAGCCAGAGACCCAGTACTTC. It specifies CASSVQPETQYF.

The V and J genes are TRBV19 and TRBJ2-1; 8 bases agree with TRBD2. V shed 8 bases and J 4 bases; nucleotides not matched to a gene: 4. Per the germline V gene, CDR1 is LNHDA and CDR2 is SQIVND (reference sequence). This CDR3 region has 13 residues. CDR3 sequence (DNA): TGTGCCAGTGGACGGGAGGGGTACAATGAGCAGTTCTTC. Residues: CASGREGYNEQFF. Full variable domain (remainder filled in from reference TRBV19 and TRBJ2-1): DGGITQSPKYLFRKEGQNVTLSCEQNLNHDAMYWYRQDPGQGLRLIYYSQIVNDFQKGDIAEGYSVSREKKESFPLTVTSAQKNPTAFYLCASGREGYNEQFFGPGTRLTVL.